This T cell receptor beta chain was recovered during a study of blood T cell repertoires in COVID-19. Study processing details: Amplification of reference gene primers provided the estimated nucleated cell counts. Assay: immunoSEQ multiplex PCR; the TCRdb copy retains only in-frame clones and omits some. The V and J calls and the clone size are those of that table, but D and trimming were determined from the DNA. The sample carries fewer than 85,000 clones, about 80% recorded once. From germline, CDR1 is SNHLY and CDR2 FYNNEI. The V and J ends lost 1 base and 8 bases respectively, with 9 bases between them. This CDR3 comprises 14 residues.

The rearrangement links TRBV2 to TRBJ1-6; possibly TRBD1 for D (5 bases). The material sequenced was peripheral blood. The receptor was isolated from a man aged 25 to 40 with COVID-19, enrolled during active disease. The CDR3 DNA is TGTGCCAGCAGTGAAGAGGGGAGGGATTCACCCCTCCACTTT. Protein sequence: CASSEEGRDSPLHF. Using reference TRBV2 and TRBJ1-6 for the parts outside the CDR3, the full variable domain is EPEVTQTPSHQVTQMGQEVILRCVPISNHLYFYWYRQILGQKVEFLVSFYNNEISEKSEIFDDQFSVERPDGSNFTLKIRSTKLEDSAMYFCASSEEGRDSPLHFGNGTRLTVT.